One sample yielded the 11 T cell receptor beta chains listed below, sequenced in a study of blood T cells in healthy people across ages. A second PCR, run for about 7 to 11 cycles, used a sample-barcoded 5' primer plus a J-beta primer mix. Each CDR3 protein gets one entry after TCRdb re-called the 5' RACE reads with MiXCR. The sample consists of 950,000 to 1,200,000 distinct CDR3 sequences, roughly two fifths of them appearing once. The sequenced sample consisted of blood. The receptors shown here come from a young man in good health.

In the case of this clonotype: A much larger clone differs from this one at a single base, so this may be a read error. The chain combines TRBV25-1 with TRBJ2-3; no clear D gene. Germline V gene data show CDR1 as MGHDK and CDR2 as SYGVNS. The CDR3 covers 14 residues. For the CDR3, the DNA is TGTGCCGGCAGTGAATTCCGTAGCACAGATACGCAGTATTTT. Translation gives CAGSEFRSTDTQYF.

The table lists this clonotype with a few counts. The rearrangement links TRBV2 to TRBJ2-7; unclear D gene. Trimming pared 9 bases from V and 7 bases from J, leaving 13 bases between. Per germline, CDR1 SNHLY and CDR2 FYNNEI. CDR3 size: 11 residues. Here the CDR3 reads CASRPGGEQYF. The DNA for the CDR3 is TGTGCCAGTAGGCCTGGTGGGGAGCAGTACTTC.

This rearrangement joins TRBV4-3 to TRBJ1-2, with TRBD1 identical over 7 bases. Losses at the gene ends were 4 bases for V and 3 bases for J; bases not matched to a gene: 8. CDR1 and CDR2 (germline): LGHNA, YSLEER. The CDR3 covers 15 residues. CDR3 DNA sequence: TGCGCCAGCAGCCCCCACCCGACAGGGTACTATGGCTACACCTTC. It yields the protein CASSPHPTGYYGYTF.

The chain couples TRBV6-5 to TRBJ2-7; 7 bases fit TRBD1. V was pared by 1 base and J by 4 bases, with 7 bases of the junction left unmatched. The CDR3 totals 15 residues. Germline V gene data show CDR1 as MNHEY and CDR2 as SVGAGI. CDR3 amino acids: CASSYYQGVEYEQYF. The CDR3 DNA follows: TGTGCCAGCAGTTACTACCAGGGGGTGGAATACGAGCAGTACTTC.

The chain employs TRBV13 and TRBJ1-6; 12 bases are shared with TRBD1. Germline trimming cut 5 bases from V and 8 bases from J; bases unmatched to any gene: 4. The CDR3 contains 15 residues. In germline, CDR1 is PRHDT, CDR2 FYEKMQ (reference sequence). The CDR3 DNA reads TGTGCCAGCAGCCTCGGGACAGGGGGCGATTCACCCCTCCACTTT. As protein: CASSLGTGGDSPLHF.

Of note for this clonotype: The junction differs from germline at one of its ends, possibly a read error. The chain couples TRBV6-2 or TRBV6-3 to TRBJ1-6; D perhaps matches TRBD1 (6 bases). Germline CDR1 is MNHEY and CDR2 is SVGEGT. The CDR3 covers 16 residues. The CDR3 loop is CASIKGPGQRNSPPHF. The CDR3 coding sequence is TGTGCCAGCATTAAAGGACCCGGACAGAGAAATTCACCCCCCCACTTT.

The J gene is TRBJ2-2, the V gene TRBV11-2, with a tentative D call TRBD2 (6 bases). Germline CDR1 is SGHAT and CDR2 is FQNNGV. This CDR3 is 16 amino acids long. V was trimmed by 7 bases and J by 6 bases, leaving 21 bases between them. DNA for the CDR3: TGTGCCAGCACCCCTTCCGGGACTCTGAGCGCCGGGGAGCTGTTTTTT. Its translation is CASTPSGTLSAGELFF.

The DNA of the CDR3 is TGCAGCGTTGCACAGGGTTACACTGAAGCTTTCTTT. Encoded protein: CSVAQGYTEAFF. The chain links TRBV29-1 to TRBJ1-1; possible D gene TRBD1, 6 bases. The CDR3 covers 12 residues. Trimming removed 4 bases at V and 3 bases at J, with 9 bases between. From germline, CDR1 is SQVTM and CDR2 ANQGSEA.

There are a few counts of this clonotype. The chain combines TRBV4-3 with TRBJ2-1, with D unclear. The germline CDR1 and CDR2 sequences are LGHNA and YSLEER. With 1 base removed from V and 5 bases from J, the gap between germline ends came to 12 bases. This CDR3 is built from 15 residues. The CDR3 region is CASSQVGPNHNEQFF. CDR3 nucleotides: TGCGCCAGCAGCCAAGTTGGTCCGAATCACAATGAGCAGTTCTTC.

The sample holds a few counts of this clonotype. CDR3 sequence (DNA): TGTGCCAGCAGCAAGATAGGTAGGACAGGGTATCAAGAGACCCAGTACTTC. Protein sequence: CASSKIGRTGYQETQYF. The chain employs TRBV21-1 and TRBJ2-5; the tabulated D call, TRBD1, remains unverified against the DNA. TRBV21-1 represents a pseudogene. The CDR3 spans 17 residues.

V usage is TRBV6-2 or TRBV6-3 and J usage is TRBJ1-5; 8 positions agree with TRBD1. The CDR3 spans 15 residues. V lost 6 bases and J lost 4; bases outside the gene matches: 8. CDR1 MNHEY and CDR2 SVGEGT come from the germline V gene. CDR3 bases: TGTGCCAGCAGGCCCGGACAGGGCCCAAATCAGCCCCAGCATTTT. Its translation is CASRPGQGPNQPQHF.